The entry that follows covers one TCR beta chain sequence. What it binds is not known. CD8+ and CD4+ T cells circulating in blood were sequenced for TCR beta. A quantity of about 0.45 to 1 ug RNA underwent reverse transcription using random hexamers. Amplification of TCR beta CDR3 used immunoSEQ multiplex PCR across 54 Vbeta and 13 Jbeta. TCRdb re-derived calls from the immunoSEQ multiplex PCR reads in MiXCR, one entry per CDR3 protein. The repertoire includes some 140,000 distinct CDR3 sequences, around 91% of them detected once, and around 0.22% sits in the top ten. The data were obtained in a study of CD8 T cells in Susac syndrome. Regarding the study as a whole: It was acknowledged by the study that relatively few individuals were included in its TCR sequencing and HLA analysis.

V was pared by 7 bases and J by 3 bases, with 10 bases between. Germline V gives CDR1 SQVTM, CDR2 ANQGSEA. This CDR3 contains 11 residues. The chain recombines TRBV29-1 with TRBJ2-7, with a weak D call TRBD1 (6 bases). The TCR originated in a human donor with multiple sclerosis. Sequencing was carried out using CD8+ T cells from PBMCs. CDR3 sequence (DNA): TGCAGCGGCGGACAGAGCTACGAGCAGTACTTC. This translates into CSGGQSYEQYF.